This TCR beta chain appears in the sequencing data of a study of T cell responses to AZD1222 COVID-19 vaccine. Analysis merged second doses at about 4 or about 12 weeks. Losses at the gene ends were 1 base for V and 1 base for J; bases not matched to a gene: 4. The germline gives CDR1 SGHDT, CDR2 YYEEEE. The CDR3 is 15 amino acids. Libraries were prepared by immunoSEQ multiplex PCR; TCRdb keeps only in-frame clonotypes and omits some of them. The sample holds tens of thousands of clones; 85% to 90% are singletons and the top ten take 5%. The gene calls are TRBV5-6 and TRBJ2-7, with 8 bases matching TRBD2. This sequence was found in an adult who received the AZD1222 COVID-19 vaccine. Material: peripheral blood, obtained 28 days after the second AZD1222 dose. CDR3 protein: CASSLWRGASYEQYF. The CDR3, as DNA: TGTGCCAGCAGCTTGTGGCGGGGGGCTTCCTACGAGCAGTACTTC.